This T cell receptor (beta chain) was retrieved from a study of CD8+CD57+ T cells in acquired aplastic anemia (dated by TCRdb to between 2017 and 2018). Background for the entire study: On average, sorted CD4+ and CD8+ cells yielded around 3.4 ug of extracted DNA, with a range of about 0.17 to 27.4 ug. CD8+CD57+ expansion was defined as a frequency above the mean frequency observed in healthy subjects.

Expansion of CD8+CD57+ cells had been shown by flow cytometry in the patients chosen for sequencing. All patients had severe acquired aplastic anemia diagnosed by International Study of Aplastic Anemia and Agranulocytosis and Camitta criteria. No therapy had been received by the patients at the time of blood sampling. TCR repertoires of sorted CD4+ and CD8+ blood T cells from severe aplastic anemia patients and healthy subjects were deep-sequenced in the study. In the USA, patient enrollment took place under clinicaltrials.gov protocols 00001620, 01623167, 00001397, 00071045, 00081523 and 00961064. Ficoll-Paque density gradient centrifugation was used to isolate peripheral blood mononuclear cells. Before DNA extraction, CD4+ and CD8+ T cells were sorted with FACS or magnetic beads. Germline trimming amounts to 4 bases on V and 5 bases on J, with 9 as the count of junction bases outside the gene matches. CDR1 SGHNT and CDR2 YYREEE were looked up in the germline V gene (reference sequence). There are 14 amino acids in the CDR3, from cysteine to phenylalanine inclusive. Only the CDR3 region is kept as DNA, spanning 42 bases read in frame from base 1.

This clonotype has only a few counts. Its specific antigen is unknown. A much larger clone differs by one base, so this may be a read error. The study at large found these results: Between patients and healthy controls, no significant difference in CD8+ Simpson's diversity was found (P=0.060). Roughly 29 CD8+ CDR3 sequences were found in both patients and controls but appeared to be highly expressed in patients and within the immunodominant clones of the patients.

Genomic DNA served as template for TCR beta VDJ combination and CDR3 sequence profiling. TCR repertoire sequencing was run on an Illumina HiSeq 2000. The paper's processing steps were these. Repertoires were assessed using TRBV/TRBJ rearrangement plots, CDR3 size and DJ length profiles, and Simpson's diversity index. The most abundant DNA sequence in the deep sequencing data was defined as the immunodominant clone. CDR3 amino acid sequences were checked for sharing between subjects and were compared against published repertoires and the VDJdb database. The public reads were reprocessed in TCRdb via fastp at Q25 and MiXCR, keeping in-frame beta chains. Rows merge per CDR3 protein into single entries with the most common DNA and genes. These V and J calls are TCRdb output, not the study's own analysis. The sample table contains roughly 280,000 distinct CDR3 sequences; only one count was recorded for under 60% of them. The ten largest clonotypes hold around 1.2% of the sample.

The receptor comes from a human donor with aplastic anemia. This chain joins TRBV5-4 to TRBJ2-7; 7 bases in the middle match TRBD2. Sequencing was done on a sample of sorted CD4+, CD8+, or CD8+CD57+ T cells (not recorded which) from PBMCs. The DNA is as follows: TGTGCCAGCAGCCCCCCTAGCGGACTCCACGAGCAGTACTTC. The translation is CASSPPSGLHEQYF. When the CDR3 is completed using the reference TRBV5-4 and TRBJ2-7 genes on either side, the full variable domain is ETGVTQSPTHLIKTRGQQVTLRCSSQSGHNTVSWYQQALGQGPQFIFQYYREEENGRGNFPPRFSGLQFPNYSSELNVNALELDDSALYLCASSPPSGLHEQYFGPGTRLTVT.